The source of this TCR beta chain is a study of cytomegalovirus exposure and HLA in healthy donors. About this clone itself: Its specificity is not known.

The CDR3 is made up of 13 amino acids. Germline assignment: CDR1 LNHNV and CDR2 YYDKDF (reference sequence). Losses at the gene ends were 6 bases for V and 8 bases for J; bases not matched to a gene: 4. Study-level points and caveats: While the bulk of TCR sequences proved rare, some public TCRs turned up in many donors. Clonal expansion, a later analysis showed, was greater in HLA-associated TCR beta chains than in equally common others. Researchers reported from a later analysis that most CMV-associated TCR beta chains appeared HLA-restricted.

It was with 60 Vbeta and 13 Jbeta primers that the PCR ran. TCRdb keeps only in-frame clones here, not all; method: immunoSEQ multiplex PCR. The data hold about 190,000 clones, with roughly 80% observed a single time. The receptor comes from a woman aged 18-29 years in good health and CMV-seronegative. Sample: PBMCs. J is TRBJ2-1 and V is TRBV15; 10 nucleotides line up with TRBD1. The CDR3 protein is CATRRQGAYEQFF. CDR3 DNA sequence: TGTGCCACCAGAAGACAGGGGGCTTATGAGCAGTTCTTC.